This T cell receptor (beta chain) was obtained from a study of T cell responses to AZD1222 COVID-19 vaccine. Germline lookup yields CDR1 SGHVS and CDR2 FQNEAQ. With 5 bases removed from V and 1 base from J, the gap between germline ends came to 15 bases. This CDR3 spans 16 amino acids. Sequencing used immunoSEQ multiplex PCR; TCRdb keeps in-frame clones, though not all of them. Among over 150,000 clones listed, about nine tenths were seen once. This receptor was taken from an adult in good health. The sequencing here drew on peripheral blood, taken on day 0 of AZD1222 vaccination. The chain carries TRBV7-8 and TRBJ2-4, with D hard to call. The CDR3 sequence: CASSTLYFEAKNIQYF. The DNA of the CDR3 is TGTGCCAGCAGCACCTTATACTTCGAGGCCAAAAACATTCAGTACTTC.